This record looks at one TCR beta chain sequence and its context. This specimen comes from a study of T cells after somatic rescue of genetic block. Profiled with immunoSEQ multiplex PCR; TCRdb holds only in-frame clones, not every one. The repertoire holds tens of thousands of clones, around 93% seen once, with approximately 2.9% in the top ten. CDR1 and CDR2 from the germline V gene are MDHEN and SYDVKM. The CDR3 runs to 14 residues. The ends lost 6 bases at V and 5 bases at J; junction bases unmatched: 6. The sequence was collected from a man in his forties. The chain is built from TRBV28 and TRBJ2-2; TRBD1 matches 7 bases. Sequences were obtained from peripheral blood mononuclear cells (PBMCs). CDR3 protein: CASSRQGRTGELFF. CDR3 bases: TGTGCCAGCAGCCGACAGGGACGAACCGGGGAGCTGTTTTTT. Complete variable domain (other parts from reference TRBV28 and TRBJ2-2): DVKVTQSSRYLVKRTGEKVFLECVQDMDHENMFWYRQDPGLGLRLIYFSYDVKMKEKGDIPEGYSVSREKKERFSLILESASTNQTSMYLCASSRQGRTGELFFGEGSRLTVL.